The 6 T cell receptor beta chains below were found in one sample sequenced in a study of T cell changes during pregnancy in multiple sclerosis (dated by TCRdb to the late 2010s). Library method: the immunoSEQ multiplex PCR assay. TCRdb retrieved this table from immuneACCESS and kept in-frame rearrangements only. Not all clones are present; in checked studies, unresolved V genes account for under half, and no reason is known for the remainder. This sample holds 95,000 to 100,000 clones; roughly 94% were observed only once. 2% to 3% of the sample is taken by the ten largest. The sequencing here drew on peripheral blood, taken after pregnancy. These receptor sequences come from a female donor in good health, enrolled as a control in a pregnancy study.

The V call is TRBV7-9, the J call TRBJ2-7; tentative D call: TRBD1 (5 bases). V was clipped by 5 bases and J by 9 bases, with 11 bases between them. Germline CDR1 SEHNR, CDR2 FQNEAQ (reference sequence). The CDR3 covers 11 residues. The CDR3 sequence: CASSNEQAQYF. CDR3 in DNA: TGTGCCAGCAGCAATGAACAGGCGCAGTACTTC.

The chain carries TRBV7-3 and TRBJ2-1, with TRBD2 as a possible D gene (6 bases). The CDR3 runs to 17 residues. The V gene lost 1 base and the J gene lost 8 bases, with 21 bases spanning the gap. The V gene's germline CDR1 is SGHTA and CDR2 FQGTGA. In DNA form, the CDR3 reads TGTGCCAGCAGCTTAAGAGGGACTCACAACCCGAGGGATGAGCAGTTCTTC. Its protein is CASSLRGTHNPRDEQFF.

The rearrangement uses TRBV5-5 and TRBJ1-5; D not resolved. The germline V gene has CDR1 SGHKS and CDR2 YYEKEE (reference sequence). The length of the CDR3 is 16 residues. V shed 4 bases and J shed 2 bases, with 16 bases lying between them. The CDR3 is CASSPGVWDGNQPQHF. The CDR3, as DNA: TGTGCCAGCAGCCCCGGGGTCTGGGATGGCAATCAGCCCCAGCATTTT.

This chain links TRBV19 with TRBJ2-3, with TRBD2 identical over 14 bases. Germline-derived CDR1 and CDR2 are LNHDA and SQIVND (reference sequence). This CDR3 has 19 amino acids. J gave up 0 bases and V 4 bases, and 9 bases lay outside the gene matches. The CDR3 protein is CASSNMGTSGGSSTDTQYF. The CDR3 bases are TGTGCCAGTAGTAATATGGGGACTAGCGGGGGATCTAGCACAGATACGCAGTATTTT.

This chain connects TRBV19 to TRBJ2-7, with 9 bases matching TRBD1. The germline V gene has CDR1 LNHDA and CDR2 SQIVND (reference sequence). CDR3 size: 15 residues. Germline trimming cut 4 bases from V and 5 bases from J; bases unmatched to any gene: 9. The CDR3 DNA sequence: TGTGCCAGTAGTAATATGGGACAGGGCATCGACGAGCAGTACTTC. Its translation: CASSNMGQGIDEQYF.

The gene calls are TRBV7-9 and TRBJ1-2; tentative D call: TRBD1 (6 bases). This CDR3 spans 13 amino acids. The ends were cut back, 5 bases at V and 2 bases at J, with 9 bases in the middle. Germline CDR1 reads SEHNR; CDR2 reads FQNEAQ (reference sequence). The CDR3 nucleotides are TGTGCCAGCAGCCCCGGACAGAACTATGGCTACACCTTC. It yields the protein CASSPGQNYGYTF.